The 13 T cell receptor beta chains below all came from one sample that was sequenced in a study of cytomegalovirus exposure and HLA in healthy donors. Use of 60 Vbeta and 13 Jbeta primers characterized the PCR. This table comes from immunoSEQ multiplex PCR, and its TCRdb copy is limited to in-frame clones, with some not included. The data hold about 86,000 clones, with 70% to 80% observed a single time. Sequences were obtained from PBMCs. All receptors come from a man aged 55 to 70 in good health and CMV-seronegative.

This chain connects TRBV30 to TRBJ1-1; D remains unclear. Between the trimmed V and J ends, which lost 3 bases and 7 bases, there was a span of 9 bases. This CDR3 has 11 residues. The germline gives CDR1 GTSNPN, CDR2 SVGIG (reference sequence). The CDR3 nucleotides read TGTGCCTGGAGGTCGGTTAGTGAAGCTTTCTTT. Its translation: CAWRSVSEAFF.

This clone showed up just a few times. The V call is TRBV10-3, the J call TRBJ1-1; TRBD1 is a possible D gene (5 bases). The CDR3 loop spans 15 amino acids. Per germline, CDR1 ENHRY and CDR2 SYGVKD. V lost 0 bases to trimming and J lost 4 bases, with 12 bases between them. CDR3 coding DNA: TGTGCCATCAGTGAGTCGACGGGGGAATCCACTGAAGCTTTCTTT. Translation gives CAISESTGESTEAFF.

DNA of the CDR3: TGTGCCAGCAGCCCTACGGACAGGGCTGGCTACACCTTC. Encoded protein: CASSPTDRAGYTF. The chain carries TRBV7-2 and TRBJ1-2; 8 bases are a match to TRBD1. Germline V gives CDR1 SGHTA, CDR2 FQGNSA. Germline trimming cut 5 bases from V and 7 bases from J; bases unmatched to any gene: 6. CDR3 length equals 13 residues.

In this sample, this clone turned up a few times. This sequence joins TRBV7-9 and TRBJ2-7; D unresolved. Between the trimmed V and J ends, which lost 3 bases and 0 bases, there was a span of 9 bases. This CDR3 has 14 amino acids. Germline V lookup: CDR1 SEHNR, CDR2 FQNEAQ (reference sequence). DNA for the CDR3: TGTGCCAGCAGCTTTCAAGCTAGCTCCTACGAGCAGTACTTC. Translated, it gives CASSFQASSYEQYF.

The chain recombines TRBV29-1 with TRBJ2-5; TRBD2 might be the D (6 bases). The V gene lost 1 base and the J gene lost 7 bases, with 19 bases spanning the gap. The CDR3 runs 15 residues. Germline CDR1 and CDR2: SQVTM and ANQGSEA. The CDR3 bases are TGCAGCGTTGAAGCCGGTGCTGGACGGAGGGGGACCCAGTACTTC. Its translation is CSVEAGAGRRGTQYF. Filled out from reference TRBV29-1 and TRBJ2-5, the complete variable domain reads SAVISQKPSRDICQRGTSLTIQCQVDSQVTMMFWYRQQPGQSLTLIATANQGSEATYESGFVIDKFPISRPNLTFSTLTVSNMSPEDSSIYLCSVEAGAGRRGTQYFGPGTRLLVL.

The chain couples TRBV30 to TRBJ2-7; the D gene is possibly TRBD1 (6 bases). Trimming took off 0 bases at V and 1 base at J, with 22 bases between the two ends. The germline gives CDR1 GTSNPN, CDR2 SVGIG (reference sequence). The CDR3 runs to 18 residues. CDR3 DNA sequence: TGTGCCTGGAGTGTATATAGGGCCGGACAGAACCCTTCCTACGAGCAGTACTTC. The encoded protein is CAWSVYRAGQNPSYEQYF.

The rearrangement links TRBV11-2 to TRBJ1-4; 9 bases line up with TRBD1. The CDR3 covers 15 residues. CDR1 and CDR2 from the germline V gene are SGHAT and FQNNGV. The V gene end was trimmed by 5 bases and the J gene end by 7 bases; junction bases not matched to a gene: 8. CDR3: CASSLGTGFIEKLFF. For the CDR3, the DNA is TGTGCCAGCAGCCTCGGGACAGGGTTTATTGAAAAACTGTTTTTT.

This clone was found a few times. This sequence joins TRBV9 and TRBJ2-6, with a possible D match to TRBD2 (6 bases). Between the trimmed V and J ends, which lost 0 bases and 0 bases, there was a span of 13 bases. This CDR3 comprises 18 residues. Germline CDR1 reads SGDLS; CDR2 reads YYNGEE. CDR3 protein: CASSVGASAGSGANVLTF. The CDR3 DNA reads TGTGCCAGCAGCGTAGGGGCTAGCGCGGGCTCTGGGGCCAACGTCCTGACTTTC. The whole variable domain, remainder taken from reference TRBV9 and TRBJ2-6, is DSGVTQTPKHLITATGQRVTLRCSPRSGDLSVYWYQQSLDQGLQFLIQYYNGEERAKGNILERFSAQQFPDLHSELNLSSLELGDSALYFCASSVGASAGSGANVLTFGAGSRLTVL.

This clone was recorded only once. The chain combines TRBV11-3 with TRBJ2-7; possible D gene TRBD2, 5 bases. The V gene lost 0 bases and the J gene lost 5 bases, with 8 bases spanning the gap. The CDR3 is made up of 13 amino acids. The germline V gene encodes CDR1 SGHNT and CDR2 YENEEA. CDR3 in amino acids: CASSLERGDEQYF. The CDR3 DNA is TGTGCCAGCAGCTTAGAACGGGGAGACGAGCAGTACTTC. Full variable domain (outside the CDR3, taken from reference TRBV11-3 and TRBJ2-7): EAGVVQSPRYKIIEKKQPVAFWCNPISGHNTLYWYLQNLGQGPELLIRYENEEAVDDSQLPKDRFSAERLKGVDSTLKIQPAELGDSAVYLCASSLERGDEQYFGPGTRLTVT.

This sequence joins TRBV5-4 and TRBJ2-7, with 8 bases identical to TRBD2. This CDR3 contains 17 residues. Germline V gene lookup returns CDR1 SGHNT and CDR2 YYREEE (reference sequence). The V and J ends lost 0 bases and 5 bases, in that order; junction bases with no gene match: 13. The CDR3 region is CASSLGFGGGASHEQYF. The CDR3 DNA reads TGTGCCAGCAGCTTGGGGTTCGGGGGGGGCGCAAGCCACGAGCAGTACTTC.

The chain joins TRBV4-1 to TRBJ1-6; the match to TRBD1 covers 8 bases. The V gene's germline CDR1 is MGHRA and CDR2 YSYEKL. The length of the CDR3 is 16 residues. J was trimmed by 6 bases and V by 0 bases; bases with no gene match: 4. CDR3 sequence: CASSQDMTGVNSPLHF. Here the CDR3 DNA reads TGCGCCAGCAGCCAAGACATGACAGGGGTTAATTCACCCCTCCACTTT.

The J gene is TRBJ2-1, the V gene TRBV7-9; the D gene is possibly TRBD1 (6 bases). Per germline, CDR1 SEHNR and CDR2 FQNEAQ (reference sequence). Deletions cut 5 bases from V and 7 bases from J, with 15 bases between. This CDR3 comprises 14 residues. Here the CDR3 reads CASSHKQGRNEQFF. The CDR3, as DNA: TGTGCCAGCAGCCATAAACAGGGCCGGAATGAGCAGTTCTTC.

The V call is TRBV7-7, the J call TRBJ2-5; 11 positions agree with TRBD2. From germline, CDR1 is SSHAT and CDR2 FNYEAQ (reference sequence). This CDR3 contains 15 residues. The V gene end was trimmed by 6 bases and the J gene end by 2 bases; junction bases not matched to a gene: 5. CDR3 DNA sequence: TGTGCCAGCAGTCTCCTAGCGGGAGGACAAGAGACCCAGTACTTC. Translation: CASSLLAGGQETQYF.